The following is a TCR beta chain sequence with its context. Its target is unknown. The V and J ends lost 6 bases and 2 bases respectively, with 7 bases between them. Germline lookup yields CDR1 SNHLY and CDR2 FYNNEI. The CDR3 runs to 12 residues. The data belong to a study of cytomegalovirus exposure and HLA in healthy donors. Profiling relied on immunoSEQ multiplex PCR, and the TCRdb table lists in-frame clones only, not all of them. The sample records roughly 79,000 clones, 90% to 95% being singletons. Study findings and constraints: The TCR clusters that emerged in the first cohort tended, a later analysis found, to co-occur in the 110 or so validation repertoires. Reported results showed that the classifier diagnosed cytomegalovirus status with high specificity and sensitivity. The dataset shows that most TCR sequences were rare, while some public TCRs occurred in many donors.

The material sequenced was PBMCs. This TCR came from a man between 18 and 35 years old in good health and CMV-seronegative. V gene TRBV2 combines with J gene TRBJ1-1, with D unclear. The CDR3 is CASRQTNTEAFF. The CDR3 nucleotides read TGTGCCAGCAGACAGACCAACACTGAAGCTTTCTTT.